This entry lists 26 T cell receptor beta chains sequenced from one sample in a study of T cell clonality in common variable immunodeficiency. Which antigens these TCRs recognize remains unknown. Using immunoSEQ multiplex PCR, the repertoire was profiled, and TCRdb retains in-frame clones only, with some absent. The table lists about 20,000 clones, no singletons, with 14% in the top ten. General study points: Common variable immunodeficiency TCR beta sequences reportedly had fewer deletions and N-nucleotide insertions.

Sequencing input: peripheral blood mononuclear cells. The origin of the receptors is a human donor with common variable immunodeficiency.

Only a few counts were recorded for this clone. Germline is not matched at one junction end, which may reflect a read error. The CDR3 end falls 3 residues outside the read, so it is completed with the germline J gene. The V call is TRBV7-9, the J call TRBJ2-2, with D unclear. CDR3 length: 13 residues. CDR1 is SEHNR and CDR2 is FQNEAQ in the germline V gene (reference sequence). The CDR3 loop reads CSSSLARSGELFF. The CDR3 bases that were read are TGTTCCAGCAGCTTAGCTCGGTCCGGGGAG.

This clone was counted ten times or more. The read is 3 residues too short to cover the CDR3 end, so that end is filled in from the germline J gene. This chain uses TRBV6-2 or TRBV6-3 with TRBJ1-1; D remains unclear. V lost 2 bases and J 3 bases, leaving 13 bases between the germline ends. CDR3 length equals 15 residues. CDR1 is MNHEY and CDR2 is SVGEGT in the germline V gene. The part of the CDR3 DNA that was read is TGTGCCAGCAGTTACCACGGGGATCCCCACACTGAA. It codes for CASSYHGDPHTE. The whole CDR3 reads CASSYHGDPHTEAFF.

In this sample, this clone is medium-sized. The read ends 3 residues before the CDR3 terminus; that terminus is restored from the germline J gene. V usage is TRBV2 and J usage is TRBJ1-1; 8 bases match TRBD1. The V gene's germline CDR1 is SNHLY and CDR2 FYNNEI. J was trimmed by 6 bases and V by 5 bases; bases with no gene match: 5. The CDR3 has 13 residues. The CDR3 DNA, read in part, is TGTGCCAGCAGTCCGACAGGGGACTCTGAA. Translated, it gives CASSPTGDSE. The complete CDR3 sequence is CASSPTGDSEAFF.

This clone was seen repeatedly, ten times or more. This CDR3 is CASSPLAGLQNEQFF. CDR3 bases read: TGTGCCAGCAGCCCGTTAGCGGGGCTGCAGAATGAG. The rearrangement joins TRBV14 to TRBJ2-1, with 8 positions matching TRBD2. From the germline J gene comes the end of the CDR3, since the read stops 3 residues before it. The CDR3 is 15 residues long. Per germline, CDR1 SGHDN and CDR2 FVKESK. The J segment lost 7 bases and the V segment lost 4 bases, leaving 9 bases of the junction unmatched.

Turning to this clone: The read terminates 3 residues before the CDR3 end, so the remaining end is supplied by the germline J gene. The rearrangement links TRBV18 to TRBJ2-7; TRBD1 matches 7 bases. The CDR3 contains 13 residues. Germline loops: CDR1 KGHSH, CDR2 LQKENI. Trimming at V came to 3 bases and at J to 3 bases, leaving 2 bases not matched to a gene. CDR3 in amino acids: CASSPRDSYEQYF. The sequenced CDR3 bases are TGTGCCAGCTCACCCCGGGACAGCTACGAG.

This clone was counted ten times or more. The read falls 3 residues short of the CDR3 end, and the missing part is taken from the germline J gene. V usage is TRBV5-1 and J usage is TRBJ1-3, with 9 positions matching TRBD1. The V gene's germline CDR1 is SGHRS and CDR2 YFSETQ. The CDR3 spans 17 residues. The J segment lost 4 bases and the V segment lost 1 base, leaving 9 bases of the junction unmatched. CDR3 DNA (partial): TGCGCCAGCAGCTTGCAACCACAGGGGGCTGCAGGAAACACC. Its protein is CASSLQPQGAAGNT. The whole CDR3 protein is CASSLQPQGAAGNTIYF. Variable domain in full (rest from reference TRBV5-1 and TRBJ1-3): KAGVTQTPRYLIKTRGQQVTLSCSPISGHRSVSWYQQTPGQGLQFLFEYFSETQRNKGNFPGRFSGRQFSNSRSEMNVSTLELGDSALYLCASSLQPQGAAGNTIYFGEGSWLTVV.

A few counts support this clone. The missing CDR3 end, 3 residues past where the read stops, is filled in from the germline J gene. J is TRBJ2-5 and V is TRBV5-1; TRBD2 aligns across 11 bases. The germline V gene encodes CDR1 SGHRS and CDR2 YFSETQ. V dropped 4 bases and J dropped 1; count of bases not matched to a gene: 3. This CDR3 has 15 amino acids. The CDR3 here is CASSGTSGVQETQYF. Incomplete CDR3 DNA: TGCGCCAGCAGCGGGACTAGCGGTGTCCAAGAGACC. Full variable domain (missing parts from reference TRBV5-1 and TRBJ2-5): KAGVTQTPRYLIKTRGQQVTLSCSPISGHRSVSWYQQTPGQGLQFLFEYFSETQRNKGNFPGRFSGRQFSNSRSEMNVSTLELGDSALYLCASSGTSGVQETQYFGPGTRLLVL.

A word on this clone: Read data end 3 residues before the CDR3 end; the end is taken from the germline J gene. V usage is TRBV10-3 and J usage is TRBJ2-5; D is perhaps TRBD2 (7 bases). Germline values: CDR1 ENHRY, CDR2 SYGVKD. There are 15 residues in the CDR3. The V and J ends lost 5 bases and 4 bases respectively, with 17 bases between them. The CDR3 sequence: CAISFAGGLGETQYF. The sequenced part of the CDR3 DNA is TGTGCCATCAGTTTCGCCGGGGGGCTAGGAGAGACC.

This clone was picked up a small number of times. The DNA ends 3 residues before the CDR3 does, and the rest of the CDR3 is filled in from the germline J gene. The chain links TRBV2 to TRBJ1-3, with D possibly being TRBD1 (5 bases). The CDR3 runs to 17 residues. Trimming shortened V by 6 bases and J by 0 bases, and 18 bases separated the two germline ends. Germline loops: CDR1 SNHLY, CDR2 FYNNEI. This chain's CDR3 is CASSPLRGVLSGNTIYF. CDR3 DNA (partial): TGTGCCAGCAGCCCGTTGAGAGGGGTCCTCTCTGGAAACACC.

A remark on this clone: The CDR3 end is not reached by the read, which stops 3 residues before it; the germline J gene fills it in. The chain couples TRBV19 to TRBJ1-2; D may be TRBD1 (6 bases). The CDR3 has 16 residues. Germline CDR1 reads LNHDA; CDR2 reads SQIVND (reference sequence). V lost 5 bases and J 6 bases, leaving 22 bases between the germline ends. The CDR3 sequence is CASSPPRDKWRNGYTF. Partial CDR3 DNA: TGTGCCAGTAGTCCCCCACGGGACAAGTGGCGGAATGGC.

CDR3 bases read: TGTGCCAGCAACCCTTCCGGTGTGCCGCAAGAGACC. This sequence encodes CASNPSGVPQET. The full CDR3 sequence reads CASNPSGVPQETQYF. The V call is TRBV2, the J call TRBJ2-5; unclear D gene. The read ends 3 residues before the CDR3 terminus; that terminus is restored from the germline J gene. The CDR3 length is 15 residues. The germline V gene encodes CDR1 SNHLY and CDR2 FYNNEI. Trimming shortened V by 7 bases and J by 2 bases, and 17 bases separated the two germline ends.

This clone was seen repeatedly, ten times or more. The CDR3 extends 3 residues past the end of the read, so its final part is completed from the germline J gene. V gene TRBV5-1 combines with J gene TRBJ2-7; TRBD1 aligns across 8 bases. Per the germline V gene, CDR1 is SGHRS and CDR2 is YFSETQ. The J segment lost 0 bases and the V segment lost 5 bases, leaving 7 bases of the junction unmatched. The CDR3 is 15 amino acids. The DNA read from the CDR3 is TGCGCCAGCAGGTTAAACAGGGGGAGCTCCTACGAG. Translation gives CASRLNRGSSYE. The full CDR3 is CASRLNRGSSYEQYF.

In this sample, this clone turned up a few times. The CDR3 end lies 3 residues beyond the end of the read and is filled in from the germline J gene. The chain couples TRBV2 to TRBJ2-1, with 9 bases that match TRBD2. The germline V gene has CDR1 SNHLY and CDR2 FYNNEI. This CDR3 is built from 14 residues. After removal of 3 bases from V and 7 bases from J, the junction contained 4 bases not matched to a gene. The CDR3 protein is CASSDRTSANEQFF. The CDR3 bases that were read are TGTGCCAGCAGTGACAGGACTAGCGCGAATGAG.

This clone was recorded a few times. The part of the CDR3 DNA that was read is TGTGCCAGCAGCCTAACCGGGGAG. It codes for CASSLTGE. In full, the CDR3 reads CASSLTGELFF. This chain uses TRBV7-2 with TRBJ2-2; D is uncertain. The CDR3 end falls 3 residues outside the read, so it is completed with the germline J gene. Germline CDR1 is SGHTA and CDR2 is FQGNSA. Trimming cost V 5 bases and J 5 bases, with 3 bases left between them. CDR3 length: 11 amino acids.

In regard to this clone: The CDR3 goes on 3 residues after the read ends, and that part is filled in from the germline J gene. The V call is TRBV11-2, the J call TRBJ2-1, with TRBD2 matching 14 bases. J was trimmed by 8 bases and V by 8 bases; bases with no gene match: 5. Looked up from germline, CDR1 is SGHAT and CDR2 is FQNNGV. The CDR3 contains 14 residues. CDR3 DNA (partial): TGTGCCAGCGCCGGGACTAGCGGGGGTTATGAG. Encoded protein: CASAGTSGGYE. In full, the CDR3 reads CASAGTSGGYEQFF. Based on the CDR3 plus reference TRBV11-2 and TRBJ2-1, the full variable domain is EAGVAQSPRYKIIEKRQSVAFWCNPISGHATLYWYQQILGQGPKLLIQFQNNGVVDDSQLPKDRFSAERLKGVDSTLKIQPAKLEDSAVYLCASAGTSGGYEQFFGPGTRLTVL.

Only a few counts were recorded for this clone. The DNA ends 3 residues before the CDR3 does, and the rest of the CDR3 is filled in from the germline J gene. The J gene is TRBJ2-3, the V gene TRBV6-2 or TRBV6-3; TRBD2 matches at 9 bases. Germline-derived CDR1 and CDR2 are MNHEY and SVGEGT. Trimming removed 8 bases from V and 2 bases from J; junction bases left unmatched: 5. CDR3 length equals 14 residues. CDR3: CASERGAFTDTQYF. Partial CDR3 DNA: TGTGCCAGCGAGCGGGGGGCATTCACAGATACG.

This clone has ten or more counts. The read is 3 residues too short to cover the CDR3 end, so that end is filled in from the germline J gene. This chain connects TRBV18 to TRBJ2-5, with D perhaps matching TRBD2 (5 bases). Trimming stripped 3 bases from V and 4 bases from J, with 21 bases between. The CDR3 loop spans 17 amino acids. Germline-derived CDR1 and CDR2 are KGHSH and LQKENI. The CDR3 reads CASSPRKLSDGGETQYF. The sequenced CDR3 bases are TGTGCCAGCTCACCTAGAAAACTAAGCGATGGAGGAGAGACC.

This clone was found many times. Read data end 3 residues before the CDR3 end; the end is taken from the germline J gene. The gene calls are TRBV7-2 and TRBJ2-3, with 7 nucleotides matching TRBD1. CDR1 is SGHTA and CDR2 is FQGNSA in the germline V gene. Trimming cost V 5 bases and J 1 base; bases outside gene matches: 6. This CDR3 spans 15 amino acids. Incomplete CDR3 DNA: TGTGCCAGCAGCAAGAGACAGGGACGCACAGATACG. Protein product: CASSKRQGRTDT. The CDR3, in full, reads CASSKRQGRTDTQYF.

This clone was recorded at least ten times. CDR3 amino acids: CASSIWRGPYEQYF. CDR3 bases read: TGTGCCAGTAGTATCTGGAGGGGCCCCTACGAG. The rearrangement joins TRBV19 to TRBJ2-7; possible D gene TRBD2, 6 bases. From the germline J gene comes the end of the CDR3, since the read stops 3 residues before it. V lost 3 bases and J 2 bases, leaving 11 bases between the germline ends. Germline-derived CDR1 and CDR2 are LNHDA and SQIVND (reference sequence). The CDR3 is 14 amino acids.

This clone has at least ten counts. Read sequence stops 3 residues before the CDR3 end, and the germline J gene provides the missing end. J is TRBJ2-2 and V is TRBV5-1; TRBD1 matches 7 bases. The CDR3 is made up of 14 amino acids. Germline CDR1 SGHRS, CDR2 YFSETQ. J was trimmed by 6 bases and V by 0 bases; bases with no gene match: 2. The CDR3 is CASSLDRGPGELFF. The CDR3 bases that were read are TGCGCCAGCAGCTTGGACAGGGGTCCCGGGGAG.

Comments on this clone: The read terminates 3 residues ahead of where the CDR3 ends, so the germline J gene completes it. This sequence joins TRBV2 and TRBJ2-5; TRBD1 matches at 7 bases. The germline gives CDR1 SNHLY, CDR2 FYNNEI. CDR3 length: 14 residues. J gave up 5 bases and V 5 bases, and 8 bases lay outside the gene matches. The part of the CDR3 DNA that was read is TGTGCCAGCAGTCCTGGGACAGTTTTGGAGACC. Translated, it gives CASSPGTVLET. The entire CDR3 reads CASSPGTVLETQYF.

This clone came up a few times. The observed sequence ends 3 residues before the CDR3 terminus, with the missing tail filled in from the germline J gene. V gene TRBV5-1 combines with J gene TRBJ1-5; D gene unclear. There are 14 residues in the CDR3. V shed 0 bases and J shed 1 base, with 5 bases lying between them. Germline assignment: CDR1 SGHRS and CDR2 YFSETQ. The DNA read from the CDR3 is TGCGCCAGCAGCTTGGAGGGCAGCAATCAGCCC. It specifies CASSLEGSNQP. In full, the CDR3 reads CASSLEGSNQPQHF.

This clone was seen many times. The sequence runs out 3 residues before the end of the CDR3; the remainder is reconstructed from the germline J gene. J is TRBJ1-2 and V is TRBV19; D call uncertain. The CDR3 consists of 11 residues. Germline V lookup: CDR1 LNHDA, CDR2 SQIVND (reference sequence). CDR3 DNA, as far as it was read: TGTGCCAGTAGTATGAGGTATAGC. It yields the protein CASSMRYS. In full, the CDR3 reads CASSMRYSYTF.

This clone was picked up many times. The read finishes 3 residues shy of the CDR3 end, and the germline J gene is used to complete it. This rearrangement joins TRBV7-8 to TRBJ1-1, with no clear D. This CDR3 spans 15 amino acids. CDR1 is SGHVS and CDR2 is FQNEAQ in the germline V gene. Trimming left V 2 bases short and J 7 bases short, with 17 bases between. The chain's CDR3 is CASSLTGSELGEAFF. Partial CDR3 DNA: TGTGCCAGCAGCTTAACGGGGTCCGAACTGGGTGAA.

Details on this clone: From the germline J gene comes the end of the CDR3, since the read stops 3 residues before it. The rearrangement joins TRBV7-9 to TRBJ2-1; a possible D gene is TRBD2 (6 bases). The germline V gene has CDR1 SEHNR and CDR2 FQNEAQ (reference sequence). CDR3 size: 14 residues. V was shortened by 6 bases and J by 5 bases, with 14 bases between the two germline ends. The DNA read from the CDR3 is TGTGCCAGCAGAGGACTATGGGAGCACAATGAG. It codes for CASRGLWEHNE. The complete CDR3 reads CASRGLWEHNEQFF. Drawing the rest from reference TRBV7-9 and TRBJ2-1, the complete variable domain is DTGVSQNPRHKITKRGQNVTFRCDPISEHNRLYWYRQTLGQGPEFLTYFQNEAQLEKSRLLSDRFSAERPKGSFSTLEIQRTEQGDSAMYLCASRGLWEHNEQFFGPGTRLTVL.

This clone turned up a few times. The sequenced fragment ends 3 residues before the CDR3 boundary, so the rest is inferred from the germline J gene. The genes are TRBV6-2 or TRBV6-3 and TRBJ2-1; TRBD1 is a possible D gene (7 bases). CDR1 is MNHEY, CDR2 SVGEGT, per germline. The CDR3 totals 15 residues. Deletions cut 6 bases from V and 4 bases from J, with 16 bases between. The sequenced CDR3 bases are TGTGCCAGCAGGGATCTCCAGGGGGGATACAATGAG. It codes for CASRDLQGGYNE. In full, the CDR3 reads CASRDLQGGYNEQFF.